A selection of T cell receptor beta chains follows, all from one sample in a study of CD8 T cells in ankylosing spondylitis. TCRdb redid the calling of the 5' RACE reads with MiXCR, one entry per CDR3 protein. The table lists around 770,000 distinct CDR3 sequences, about 10% of them singletons. The material sequenced was blood, either unsorted or a sorted T cell fraction (not recorded which). The source of these receptors is a male donor with ankylosing spondylitis. Both conserved end residues are part of each CDR3. A D gene is named only where the DNA matches it firmly. The listing skips clone size in some rows; elsewhere it reads once, few, many or a size class.

size	J	V	D	DNA	CDR3
-	TRBJ2-7	TRBV7-9	-	TGTGCCAGCAGCTTAGTTAGTATCGCAGCGAACTCCTACGAGCAGTACTTC	CASSLVSIAANSYEQYF
-	TRBJ1-1	TRBV12-3/TRBV12-4	-	TGTGCCAGCAGCACGCGCCCCCAGGGGAACACTGAAGCTTTCTTT	CASSTRPQGNTEAFF
few	TRBJ2-7	TRBV5-1	-	TGCGCCAGCAGCCCGTCCGGGGCCATCACCTACGAGCAGTACTTC	CASSPSGAITYEQYF
-	TRBJ2-7	TRBV7-9	-	TGTGCCAGCAGCTTGGTAGTTACCTACGAGCAGTACTTC	CASSLVVTYEQYF
few	TRBJ2-7	TRBV18	-	TGTGCCAGCTCCGGAACAGAGCCCTACGAGCAGTACTTC	CASSGTEPYEQYF
-	TRBJ2-7	TRBV5-1	-	TGCGCCAGCAGCTTGGCCCTGGAATACGAGCAGTACTTC	CASSLALEYEQYF
few	TRBJ2-5	TRBV4-1	TRBD2	TGCGCCAGCAGCCAAGATAGGGCCCCGGGACTAGCGGGACAGGCGGAGACCCAGTACTTC	CASSQDRAPGLAGQAETQYF
many	TRBJ2-1	TRBV12-3/TRBV12-4	TRBD2	TGTGCCAGCTTAGCTAGCGGTCCCTTCAATGAGCAGTTCTTC	CASLASGPFNEQFF
-	TRBJ2-3	TRBV29-1	-	TGCAGCGTTGATTCGTCCCCGGGTCTTGATACGCAGTATTTT	CSVDSSPGLDTQYF
few	TRBJ2-7	TRBV7-9	-	TGTGCCAGCAGCTCTCAAAGGCATTACGAGCAGTACTTC	CASSSQRHYEQYF
-	TRBJ2-3	TRBV3-1	TRBD1	TGTGCCAGCAGCCCTAGGGGGCTTACGCAGTATTTT	CASSPRGLTQYF
-	TRBJ1-4	TRBV28	TRBD1	TGTGCCAGCAGTTTATTGTTGGGCCAGGGGGGAAAAAAACTGTTTTTT	CASSLLLGQGGKKLFF
once	TRBJ2-5	TRBV6-4	-	TGTGCCTTCTGTTTAGAAGGGATTTGGGGGGTTACACAAGAGACCCAGTACTTC	CAFCLEGIWGVTQETQYF
many	TRBJ1-1	TRBV12-3/TRBV12-4	-	TGTGCCAGCAGTTTAATTGGGGGCACTGAAGCTTTCTTT	CASSLIGGTEAFF
-	TRBJ1-5	TRBV20-1	-	TGCAGTGCTAGACGGGCCCCGCCTAGCAATCAGCCCCAGCATTTT	CSARRAPPSNQPQHF
many	TRBJ2-4	TRBV20-1	TRBD1	TGCAGTGCCCGGACAGGGTTAGCCAAAAACATTCAGTACTTC	CSARTGLAKNIQYF
-	TRBJ1-2	TRBV7-2	-	TGTGCCAGCAGCATAGGTGGGGCTAACTATGGCTACACCTTC	CASSIGGANYGYTF
-	TRBJ2-6	TRBV2	-	TGTGCCAGCAGTCCCCGAAGACCTGGACAGCCCTCTGGGGCCAACGTCCTGACTTTC	CASSPRRPGQPSGANVLTF
few	TRBJ1-6	TRBV5-5	-	TGTGCCAGCAGCTTGAACACAGAGAGCTCCTATAATTCACCCCTCCACTTT	CASSLNTESSYNSPLHF
-	TRBJ1-3	TRBV4-2	-	TGTGCCAGCAGCCAAGATATGGGGAGCTCTGGAAACACCATATATTTT	CASSQDMGSSGNTIYF
many	TRBJ1-2	TRBV20-1	-	TGCAGTGCTAGAGATTCGTTAAACTATGGCTACACCTTC	CSARDSLNYGYTF
few	TRBJ2-7	TRBV20-1	-	TGCAGTGCTATCCACACGGCATTGGGGTCCTACGAGCAGTACTTC	CSAIHTALGSYEQYF
-	TRBJ2-7	TRBV20-1	-	TGCAGTGCTAGACCGGGGACTGCTTACTACGAGCAGTACTTC	CSARPGTAYYEQYF
-	TRBJ1-2	TRBV5-5	-	TGTGCCAGCAGCTCGGCAGGGAACTATGGCTACACCTTC	CASSSAGNYGYTF
-	TRBJ2-6	TRBV7-9	-	TGTGCCAGCAGCCACCCCTCTGGGGCCAACGTCCTGACTTTC	CASSHPSGANVLTF
-	TRBJ1-4	TRBV20-1	-	TGCAGTGCTAGCGAACAGGGTCGAACTAATGAAAAACTGTTTTTT	CSASEQGRTNEKLFF